The T cell receptor beta chain described here comes from a study of OX40 agonist ivuxolimab in advanced cancers. Germline-derived CDR1 and CDR2 are KGHSH and LQKENI. This CDR3 region has 17 residues. Between the trimmed V and J ends, which lost 4 bases and 0 bases, there was a span of 15 bases. Autoimmune disease history or systemic immunosuppression meant exclusion. Sequencing was performed with immunoSEQ multiplex PCR; in TCRdb, only in-frame clones are kept and a portion is missing. This table holds 62,000 or so clones, 85% found once. This TCR derives from an adult with an advanced solid tumor such as melanoma, head and neck, liver or kidney cancer. Sequencing was performed on CD4+ or CD8+ T cells sorted from blood, taken in a trial of the OX40 agonist ivuxolimab. V and J are TRBV18 and TRBJ2-2, with a weak D call TRBD1 (5 bases). CDR3 coding DNA: TGTGCCAGCTCACGACTTGTAGGGGCATCGAACACCGGGGAGCTGTTTTTT. Translation gives CASSRLVGASNTGELFF.